The present T cell receptor beta chain was sequenced within a study of blood T cell repertoires in COVID-19. Study in general: Specimens from acute and convalescent COVID-19 originated in the United States, Italy and Spain. Sources were T cells, B-cell-depleted T cells, or PBMCs; the material itself was cDNA or gDNA.

J was trimmed by 2 bases and V by 1 base; bases with no gene match: 4. The germline gives CDR1 ENHRY, CDR2 SYGVKD. The CDR3 is 15 residues long. Authors' analysis steps: Estimates of nucleated cell counts were drawn from the amplification of reference gene primers. Repertoires were generated with immunoSEQ multiplex PCR, while TCRdb's copy carries only in-frame clones and drops some. V, J and clone size reflect that table, while D and trimming were determined from the DNA. The sample has some 700,000 clones; approximately 90% are singletons. The chain links TRBV10-3 to TRBJ2-5; 7 positions agree with TRBD1. This clonotype was sampled from a woman between 18 and 30 years old with acute or convalescent COVID-19. Sequenced material: peripheral blood. As DNA, the CDR3 is TGTGCCATCAGTGAGTTTGGGACAGAGCAAGAGACCCAGTACTTC. It specifies CAISEFGTEQETQYF.